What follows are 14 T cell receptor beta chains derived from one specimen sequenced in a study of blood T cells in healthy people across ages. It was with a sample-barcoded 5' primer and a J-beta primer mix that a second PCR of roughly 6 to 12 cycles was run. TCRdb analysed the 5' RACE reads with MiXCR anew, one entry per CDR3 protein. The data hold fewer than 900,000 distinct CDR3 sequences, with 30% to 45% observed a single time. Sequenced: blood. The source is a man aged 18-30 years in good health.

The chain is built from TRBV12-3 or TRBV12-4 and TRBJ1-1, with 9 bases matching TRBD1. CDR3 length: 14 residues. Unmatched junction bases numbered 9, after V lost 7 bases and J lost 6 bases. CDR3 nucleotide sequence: TGTGCCAGCATTGGGACAGGGCTTATCTCTGAAGCTTTCTTT. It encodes CASIGTGLISEAFF.

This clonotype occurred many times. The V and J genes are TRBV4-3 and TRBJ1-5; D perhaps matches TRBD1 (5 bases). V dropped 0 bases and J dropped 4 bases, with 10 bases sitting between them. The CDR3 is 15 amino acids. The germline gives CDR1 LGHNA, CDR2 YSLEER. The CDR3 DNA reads TGCGCCAGCAGCCAAGACGGCAGGGTGAATCAGCCCCAGCATTTT. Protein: CASSQDGRVNQPQHF.

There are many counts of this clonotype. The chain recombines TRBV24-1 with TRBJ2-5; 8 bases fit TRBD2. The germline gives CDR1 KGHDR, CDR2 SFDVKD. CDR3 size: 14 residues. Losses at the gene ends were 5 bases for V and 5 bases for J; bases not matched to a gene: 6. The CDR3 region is CATSASGLAETQYF. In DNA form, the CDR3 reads TGTGCCACCAGTGCCTCTGGACTAGCTGAGACCCAGTACTTC.

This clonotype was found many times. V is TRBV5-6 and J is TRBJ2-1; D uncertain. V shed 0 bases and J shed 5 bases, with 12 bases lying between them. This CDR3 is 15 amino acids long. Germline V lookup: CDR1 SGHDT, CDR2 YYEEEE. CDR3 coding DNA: TGTGCCAGCAGCTTGGACCGCGGACGGAACAATGAGCAGTTCTTC. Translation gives CASSLDRGRNNEQFF. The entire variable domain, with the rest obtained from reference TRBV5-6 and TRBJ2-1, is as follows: DAGVTQSPTHLIKTRGQQVTLRCSPKSGHDTVSWYQQALGQGPQFIFQYYEEEERQRGNFPDRFSGHQFPNYSSELNVNALLLGDSALYLCASSLDRGRNNEQFFGPGTRLTVL.

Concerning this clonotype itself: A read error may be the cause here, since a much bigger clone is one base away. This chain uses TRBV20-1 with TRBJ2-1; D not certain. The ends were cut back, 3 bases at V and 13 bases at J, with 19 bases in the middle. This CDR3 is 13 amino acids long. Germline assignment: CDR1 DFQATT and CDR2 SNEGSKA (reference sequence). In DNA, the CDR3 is TGCAGTGCTAGTTTGGGCCAGAAAGAGACCCAGTTCTTC. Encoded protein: CSASLGQKETQFF.

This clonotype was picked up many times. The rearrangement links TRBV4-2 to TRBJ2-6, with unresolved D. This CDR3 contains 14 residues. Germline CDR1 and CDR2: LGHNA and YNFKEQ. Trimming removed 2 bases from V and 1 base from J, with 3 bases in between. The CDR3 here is CASSQLSGANVLTF. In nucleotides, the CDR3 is TGTGCCAGCAGCCAACTTTCTGGGGCCAACGTCCTGACTTTC.

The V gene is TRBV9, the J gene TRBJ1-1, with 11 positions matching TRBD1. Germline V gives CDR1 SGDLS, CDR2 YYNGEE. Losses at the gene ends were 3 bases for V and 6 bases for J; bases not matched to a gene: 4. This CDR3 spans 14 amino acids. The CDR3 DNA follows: TGTGCCAGCAGCGGGGGGGGACAGGGGGCTGAAGCTTTCTTT. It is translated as CASSGGGQGAEAFF.

CDR3 DNA sequence: TGTGCCAGCAGTGTAGGAAACACCATATATTTT. Translating gives CASSVGNTIYF. The chain recombines TRBV12-3 or TRBV12-4 with TRBJ1-3; D is unresolved. Trimming shortened V by 5 bases and J by 4 bases, and 3 bases separated the two germline ends. The CDR3 loop spans 11 amino acids.

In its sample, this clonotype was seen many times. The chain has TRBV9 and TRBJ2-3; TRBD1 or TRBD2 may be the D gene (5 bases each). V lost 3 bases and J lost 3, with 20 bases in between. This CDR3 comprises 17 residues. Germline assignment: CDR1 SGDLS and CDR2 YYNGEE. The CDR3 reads CASSGQPGKGSTDTQYF. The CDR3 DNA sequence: TGTGCCAGCAGCGGACAACCAGGGAAAGGGAGTACAGATACGCAGTATTTT.

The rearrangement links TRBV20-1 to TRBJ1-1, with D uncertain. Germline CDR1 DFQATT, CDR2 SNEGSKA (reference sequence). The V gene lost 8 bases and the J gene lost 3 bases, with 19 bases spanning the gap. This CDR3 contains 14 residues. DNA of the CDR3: TGCAGTTCTTATACCCCTCGGGGTTACACTGAAGCTTTCTTT. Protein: CSSYTPRGYTEAFF.

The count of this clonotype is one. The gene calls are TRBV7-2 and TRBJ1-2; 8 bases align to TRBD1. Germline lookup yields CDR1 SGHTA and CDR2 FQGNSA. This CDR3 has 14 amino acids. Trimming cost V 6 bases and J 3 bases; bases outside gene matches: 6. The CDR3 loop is CASRRAGGYYGYTF. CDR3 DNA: TGTGCCAGCAGACGAGCAGGGGGCTACTATGGCTACACCTTC.

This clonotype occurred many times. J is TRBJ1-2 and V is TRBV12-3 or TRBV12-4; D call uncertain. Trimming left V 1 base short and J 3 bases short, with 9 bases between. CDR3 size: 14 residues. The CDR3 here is CASSLVNGDYGYTF. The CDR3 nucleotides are TGTGCCAGCAGTTTAGTAAACGGGGACTATGGCTACACCTTC.

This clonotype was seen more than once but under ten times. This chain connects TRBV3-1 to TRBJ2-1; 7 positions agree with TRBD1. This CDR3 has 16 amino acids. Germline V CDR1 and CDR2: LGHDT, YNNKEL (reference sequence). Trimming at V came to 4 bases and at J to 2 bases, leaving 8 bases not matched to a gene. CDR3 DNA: TGTGCCAGCAGCCCTGACAGGGATGTGCCCTACAATGAGCAGTTCTTC. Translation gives CASSPDRDVPYNEQFF.

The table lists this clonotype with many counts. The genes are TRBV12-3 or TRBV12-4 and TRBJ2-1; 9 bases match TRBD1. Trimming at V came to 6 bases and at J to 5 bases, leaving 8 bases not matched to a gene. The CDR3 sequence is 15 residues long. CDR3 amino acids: CASSLDRGSNNEQFF. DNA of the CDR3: TGTGCCAGCAGCCTAGACAGGGGGTCCAACAATGAGCAGTTCTTC.